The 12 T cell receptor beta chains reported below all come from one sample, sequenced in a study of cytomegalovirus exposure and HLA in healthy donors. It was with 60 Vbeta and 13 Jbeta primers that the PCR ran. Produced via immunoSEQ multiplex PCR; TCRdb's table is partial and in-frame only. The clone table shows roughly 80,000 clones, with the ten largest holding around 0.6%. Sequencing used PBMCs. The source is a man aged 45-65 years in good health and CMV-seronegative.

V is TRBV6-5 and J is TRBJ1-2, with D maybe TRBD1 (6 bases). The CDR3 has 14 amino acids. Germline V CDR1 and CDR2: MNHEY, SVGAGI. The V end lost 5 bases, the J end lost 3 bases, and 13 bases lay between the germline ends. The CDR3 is CASSQTRQDYGYTF. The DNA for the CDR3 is TGTGCCAGCAGTCAAACGAGACAGGACTATGGCTACACCTTC.

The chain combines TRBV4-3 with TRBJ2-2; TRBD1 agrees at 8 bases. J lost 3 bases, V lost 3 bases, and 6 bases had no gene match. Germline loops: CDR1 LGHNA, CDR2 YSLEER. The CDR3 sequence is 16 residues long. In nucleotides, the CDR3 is TGCGCCAGCAGCCAGGCCGGGACAGGTTACACCGGGGAGCTGTTTTTT. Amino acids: CASSQAGTGYTGELFF.

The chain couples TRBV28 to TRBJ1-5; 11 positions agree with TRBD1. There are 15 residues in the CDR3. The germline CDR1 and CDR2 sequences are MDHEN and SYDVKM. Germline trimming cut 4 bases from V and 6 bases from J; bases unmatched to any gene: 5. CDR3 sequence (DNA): TGTGCCAGCAGTTCGAGGACAGGGGGCACTCAGCCCCAGCATTTT. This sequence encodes CASSSRTGGTQPQHF.

CDR3 protein: CASRGGVGTEAFF. The CDR3 nucleotides read TGTGCCAGCAGGGGGGGGGTGGGCACTGAAGCTTTCTTT. The rearrangement links TRBV6-5 to TRBJ1-1, with D possibly TRBD1 on 5 matching bases. The germline V and J ends were trimmed by 6 bases and 4 bases, with 12 bases remaining between them. Germline values: CDR1 MNHEY, CDR2 SVGAGI. The CDR3 has 13 residues.

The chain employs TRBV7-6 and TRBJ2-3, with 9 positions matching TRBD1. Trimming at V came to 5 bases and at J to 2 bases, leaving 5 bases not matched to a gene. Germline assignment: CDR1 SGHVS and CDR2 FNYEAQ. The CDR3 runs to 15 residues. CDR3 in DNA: TGTGCCAGCAGCCTGACAGGGGGGTTCACAGATACGCAGTATTTT. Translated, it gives CASSLTGGFTDTQYF.

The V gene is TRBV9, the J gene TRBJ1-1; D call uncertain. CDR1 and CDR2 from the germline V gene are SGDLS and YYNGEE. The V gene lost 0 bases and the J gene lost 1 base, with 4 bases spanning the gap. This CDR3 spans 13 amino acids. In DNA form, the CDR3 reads TGTGCCAGCAGCGTAGGCAGGAACACTGAAGCTTTCTTT. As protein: CASSVGRNTEAFF.

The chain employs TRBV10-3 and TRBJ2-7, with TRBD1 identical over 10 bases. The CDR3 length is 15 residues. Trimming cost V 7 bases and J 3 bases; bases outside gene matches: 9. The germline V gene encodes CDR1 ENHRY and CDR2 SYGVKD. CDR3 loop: CAITPYRDRGYEQYF. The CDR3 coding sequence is TGTGCCATCACCCCGTACCGGGACAGGGGCTACGAGCAGTACTTC.

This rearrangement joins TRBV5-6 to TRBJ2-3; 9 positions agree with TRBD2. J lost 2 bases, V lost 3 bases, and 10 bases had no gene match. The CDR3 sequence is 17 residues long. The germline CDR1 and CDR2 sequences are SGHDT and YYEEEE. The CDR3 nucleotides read TGTGCCAGCAGCTCCGCCTCGCGGGGGGGTCCCACAGATACGCAGTATTTT. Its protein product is CASSSASRGGPTDTQYF.

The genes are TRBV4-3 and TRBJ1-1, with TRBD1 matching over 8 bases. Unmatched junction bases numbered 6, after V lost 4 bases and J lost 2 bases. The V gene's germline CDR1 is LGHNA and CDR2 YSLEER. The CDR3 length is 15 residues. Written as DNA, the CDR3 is TGCGCCAGCAGCCCTTGGACAGGGACTAACACTGAAGCTTTCTTT. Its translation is CASSPWTGTNTEAFF.

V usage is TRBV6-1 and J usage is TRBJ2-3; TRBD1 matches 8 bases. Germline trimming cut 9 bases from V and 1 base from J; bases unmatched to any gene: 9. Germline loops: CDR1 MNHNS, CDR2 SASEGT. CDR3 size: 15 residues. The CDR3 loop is CASRAPGQGTDTQYF. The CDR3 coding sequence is TGTGCCAGTAGGGCGCCGGGACAGGGCACAGATACGCAGTATTTT.

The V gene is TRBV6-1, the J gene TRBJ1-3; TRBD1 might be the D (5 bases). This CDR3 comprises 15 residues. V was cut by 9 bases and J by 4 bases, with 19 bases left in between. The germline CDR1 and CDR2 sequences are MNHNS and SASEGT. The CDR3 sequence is CARETVKVLGNTIYF. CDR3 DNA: TGTGCCAGGGAGACAGTGAAGGTTTTGGGAAACACCATATATTTT.

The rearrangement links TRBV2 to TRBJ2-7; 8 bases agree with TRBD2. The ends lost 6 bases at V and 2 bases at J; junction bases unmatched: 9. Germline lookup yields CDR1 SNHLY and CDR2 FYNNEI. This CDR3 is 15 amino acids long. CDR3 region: CASRTSGGSPYEQYF. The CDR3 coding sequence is TGTGCCAGCAGGACCAGCGGGGGCTCACCCTACGAGCAGTACTTC. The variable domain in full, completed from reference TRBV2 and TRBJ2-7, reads EPEVTQTPSHQVTQMGQEVILRCVPISNHLYFYWYRQILGQKVEFLVSFYNNEISEKSEIFDDQFSVERPDGSNFTLKIRSTKLEDSAMYFCASRTSGGSPYEQYFGPGTRLTVT.